This TCR beta chain is from a study of T-cell memory formation after mild COVID-19. The wider study: Largely donor-specific TCR clusters were found. Overall study results and limits: Balance between CD4 and CD8 was seen in clones contracting day 15 to 85, and a CD4+ lean was seen in later expanders.

V gave up 3 bases and J gave up 3 bases, with 2 bases separating them. This CDR3 has 11 amino acids. Germline CDR1 is SNHLY and CDR2 is FYNNEI. TCRdb processed the 5' RACE reads anew with MiXCR; each CDR3 protein has one entry. This table holds 300,000 to 400,000 distinct CDR3 sequences, around a sixth found once. Regarding this clonotype: Antigen: not known.

Sequenced: PBMCs or a T cell subset sorted from them (not recorded which). The source of this sequence is a man between 18 and 35 years old who had mild COVID-19 (a few samples of this study predate the infection). Cell type and time point are not known. The chain links TRBV2 to TRBJ2-5; no reliable D call. The DNA of the CDR3 is TGTGCCAGCAGTGAGAAAGAGACCCAGTACTTC. This gives the protein CASSEKETQYF.